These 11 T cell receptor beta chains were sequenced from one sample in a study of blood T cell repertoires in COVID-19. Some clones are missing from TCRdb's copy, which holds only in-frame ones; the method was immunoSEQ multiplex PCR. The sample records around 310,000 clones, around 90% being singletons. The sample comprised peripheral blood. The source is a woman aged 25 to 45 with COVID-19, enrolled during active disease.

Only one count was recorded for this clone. The CDR3: CASSPTGPGYTF. CDR3 bases: TGTGCCAGCTCACCAACAGGGCCTGGCTACACCTTC. The rearrangement links TRBV18 to TRBJ1-2; TRBD1 is a possible D gene (6 bases). Trimming shortened V by 2 bases and J by 7 bases, and 8 bases separated the two germline ends. CDR3 size: 12 residues. Germline V lookup: CDR1 KGHSH, CDR2 LQKENI.

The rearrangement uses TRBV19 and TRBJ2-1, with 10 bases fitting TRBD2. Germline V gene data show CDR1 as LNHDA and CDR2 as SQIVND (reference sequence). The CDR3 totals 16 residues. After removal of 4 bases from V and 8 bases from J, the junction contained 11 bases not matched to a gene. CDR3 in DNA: TGTGCCAGTAGTACAGCAGCGGGAGGGCGAGGACATGAGCAGTTCTTC. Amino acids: CASSTAAGGRGHEQFF.

CDR3 residues: CASSPRRGLGSGYTF. DNA of the CDR3: TGCGCCAGCAGCCCAAGGCGAGGGCTAGGGAGCGGCTACACCTTC. V is TRBV4-3 and J is TRBJ1-2; no firm D call. V dropped 4 bases and J dropped 8 bases, with 20 bases sitting between them. Germline CDR1 is LGHNA and CDR2 is YSLEER. The CDR3 covers 15 residues.

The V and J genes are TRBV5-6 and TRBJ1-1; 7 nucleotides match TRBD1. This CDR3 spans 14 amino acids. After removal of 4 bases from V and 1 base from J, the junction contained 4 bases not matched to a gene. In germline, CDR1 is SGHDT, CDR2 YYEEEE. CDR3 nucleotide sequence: TGTGCCAGCAGCCCCCGGACAGGGAACACTGAAGCTTTCTTT. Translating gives CASSPRTGNTEAFF.

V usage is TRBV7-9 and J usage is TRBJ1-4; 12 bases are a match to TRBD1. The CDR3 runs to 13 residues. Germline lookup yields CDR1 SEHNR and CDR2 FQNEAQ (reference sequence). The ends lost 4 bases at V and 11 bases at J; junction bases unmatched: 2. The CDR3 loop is CASSWDRGLKLFF. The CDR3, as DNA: TGTGCCAGCAGCTGGGACAGGGGGCTGAAACTGTTTTTT.

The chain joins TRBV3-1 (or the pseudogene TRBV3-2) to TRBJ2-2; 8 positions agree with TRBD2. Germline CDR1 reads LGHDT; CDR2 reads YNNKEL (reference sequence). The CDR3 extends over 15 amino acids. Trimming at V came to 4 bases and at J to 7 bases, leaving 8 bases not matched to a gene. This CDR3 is CASSPGLGTGGELFF. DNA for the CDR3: TGTGCCAGCAGCCCGGGACTAGGCACAGGCGGGGAGCTGTTTTTT.

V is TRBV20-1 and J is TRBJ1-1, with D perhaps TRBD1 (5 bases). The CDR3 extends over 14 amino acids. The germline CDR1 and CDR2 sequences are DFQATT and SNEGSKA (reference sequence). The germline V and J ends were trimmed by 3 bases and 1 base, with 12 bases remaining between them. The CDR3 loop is CSASKARANTEAFF. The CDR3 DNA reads TGCAGTGCTAGTAAGGCCAGGGCGAACACTGAAGCTTTCTTT.

CDR3 in DNA: TGTGCCAGCAGGGCCACTAGCCCCGGGGAGCTGTTTTTT. It specifies CASRATSPGELFF. This sequence joins TRBV6-4 and TRBJ2-2, with D maybe TRBD2 (6 bases). This CDR3 contains 13 residues. Trimming took 6 bases from V and 6 from J, leaving 11 bases between them. CDR1 MRHNA and CDR2 SNTAGT come from the germline V gene.

The CDR3 reads CASSPGTSGEGTQYF. CDR3 nucleotide sequence: TGTGCCAGCAGCCCCGGGACTAGCGGGGAGGGGACCCAGTACTTC. The V gene is TRBV5-4, the J gene TRBJ2-5; 13 positions match TRBD2. Germline V gene data show CDR1 as SGHNT and CDR2 as YYREEE (reference sequence). The trim removed 4 bases at V and 7 bases at J, leaving 7 bases unmatched. The CDR3 is 15 amino acids.

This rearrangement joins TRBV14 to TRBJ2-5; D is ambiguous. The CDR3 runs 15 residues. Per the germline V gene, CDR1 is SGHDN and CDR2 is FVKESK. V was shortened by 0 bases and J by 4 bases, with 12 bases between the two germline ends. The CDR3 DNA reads TGTGCCAGCAGCCAAGATCGTGTTTCCCCAGAGACCCAGTACTTC. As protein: CASSQDRVSPETQYF.

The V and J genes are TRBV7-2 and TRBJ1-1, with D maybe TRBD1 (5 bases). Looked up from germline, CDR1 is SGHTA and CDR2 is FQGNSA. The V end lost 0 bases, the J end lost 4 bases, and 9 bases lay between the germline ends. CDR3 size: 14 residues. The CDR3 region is CASSLAERGTEAFF. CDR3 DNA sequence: TGTGCCAGCAGCTTAGCGGAAAGGGGCACTGAAGCTTTCTTT.